The 6 T cell receptor beta chains below come from one sample, sequenced in a study of T cell repertoires in cytomegalovirus infection (dated by TCRdb to the late 2010s). Data came from an Illumina HiSeq 1500. TCRdb trimmed the raw reads at Q25, called clones with MiXCR and kept productive beta chains. Rows with a matching CDR3 protein are joined into one entry that keeps the most common DNA and genes. The sample table contains about 700,000 distinct CDR3 sequences; only one count was recorded for around a third of them. The top ten clones comprise 15% to 20% of the sample. No antigen has been assigned to these receptors. Reading the label with the study, this specimen's treatment or condition is: in vitro stimulation with specific CMV peptide epitopes to enrich CMV-specific T cells. The specimen comprised cultured PBMCs, sampled from culture after CMV antigen stimulation. All receptors derive from a human donor in good health (CMV status not recorded). Some clones in this sample may be carry-over from other donors' samples.

There are a few counts of this clonotype. J is TRBJ1-5 and V is TRBV20-1; perhaps TRBD1 as D (5 bases). In germline, CDR1 is DFQATT, CDR2 SNEGSKA (reference sequence). The ends were cut back, 4 bases at V and 3 bases at J, with 13 bases in the middle. This CDR3 spans 14 amino acids. As DNA, the CDR3 is TGCAGTGCTAAAGACAGTTGGGTCAATCAGCCCCAGCATTTT. Amino acids: CSAKDSWVNQPQHF.

In its sample, this clonotype was seen once. The chain uses TRBV20-1 and TRBJ1-5; TRBD1 aligns across 8 bases. The CDR3 length is 14 residues. With V trimmed by 6 bases and J by 4 bases, 8 bases remained unmatched. The V gene's germline CDR1 is DFQATT and CDR2 SNEGSKA (reference sequence). The CDR3 nucleotides are TGCAGTGCATCCTGGACAGGGCGGAATCAGCCCCAGCATTTT. This codes for CSASWTGRNQPQHF.

The rearrangement uses TRBV3-1 and TRBJ2-5, with 7 nucleotides matching TRBD1. The junction had 5 bases not matched to a gene; V was cut back by 3 bases and J by 4 bases. In germline, CDR1 is LGHDT, CDR2 YNNKEL (reference sequence). This CDR3 has 14 residues. CDR3 DNA: TGTGCCAGCAGCCAGCGAGGGACAGCAGAGACCCAGTACTTC. Protein sequence: CASSQRGTAETQYF.

This chain connects TRBV4-1 to TRBJ2-7, with unresolved D. This CDR3 comprises 14 residues. The germline CDR1 and CDR2 sequences are MGHRA and YSYEKL. Between the trimmed V and J ends, which lost 2 bases and 2 bases, there was a span of 10 bases. In DNA form, the CDR3 reads TGCGCCAGCAGCCAATACTCTAACACCTACGAGCAGTACTTC. This translates into CASSQYSNTYEQYF.

This clonotype was picked up many times. The rearrangement joins TRBV7-6 to TRBJ2-3, with unresolved D. Germline CDR1 is SGHVS and CDR2 is FNYEAQ. The CDR3 spans 16 residues. V was clipped by 0 bases and J by 0 bases, with 10 bases between them. This chain's CDR3 is CASSLAGTPSTDTQYF. CDR3 sequence (DNA): TGTGCCAGCAGCTTAGCGGGTACCCCTAGCACAGATACGCAGTATTTT.

This clonotype was detected only a few times. The CDR3 here is CAEKAVTGGQPDTQYF. The CDR3, as DNA: TGTGCCGAAAAGGCCGTGACGGGGGGGCAGCCAGATACGCAGTATTTT. The V and J genes are TRBV7-9 and TRBJ2-3; 8 positions agree with TRBD2. The CDR3 is 16 amino acids. Trimming removed 11 bases from V and 4 bases from J; junction bases left unmatched: 17. Looked up from germline, CDR1 is SEHNR and CDR2 is FQNEAQ (reference sequence).